These T cell receptor beta chains were read from a single sample in a study of T-cell memory formation after mild COVID-19. Each CDR3 protein gets one entry after TCRdb re-called the 5' RACE reads with MiXCR. The sample shows more than 250,000 distinct CDR3 sequences, roughly 16% of them seen only once. Specimen: PBMCs or a T cell subset sorted from them (not recorded which). These TCRs come from a young man who had mild COVID-19 (a few samples of this study predate the infection). Cell type and time point are not known. CDR3s include the opening cysteine and the closing phenylalanine or tryptophan. D genes are given only for firm matches. The listing skips clone size in some rows; elsewhere it reads once, few, many or a size class.

v_call	d_call	clone_size	j_call	cdr3_aa	cdr3_nt
TRBV23-1	.	few	TRBJ2-3	CASSPTRGFRGTDTQYF	TGCGCCAGCAGTCCTACGAGAGGGTTTCGTGGCACAGATACGCAGTATTTT
TRBV6-2/TRBV6-3	TRBD2	.	TRBJ2-3	CASIPLPAGGQEDTQYF	TGTGCCAGCATCCCCCTCCCGGCGGGGGGGCAAGAAGATACGCAGTATTTT
TRBV5-1	TRBD2	few	TRBJ2-3	CASSSQAGLTDTQYF	TGCGCCAGCAGCTCTCAAGCGGGACTCACAGATACGCAGTATTTT
TRBV9	TRBD2	.	TRBJ2-5	CASSPELAGRETQYF	TGTGCCAGCAGCCCGGAACTAGCGGGACGTGAGACCCAGTACTTC
TRBV6-2/TRBV6-3	.	.	TRBJ2-1	CASSYSDEQFF	TGTGCCAGCAGTTACTCGGATGAGCAGTTCTTC
TRBV7-2	.	.	TRBJ2-2	CASSLGGVLRSNTGELFF	TGTGCCAGCAGTTTAGGAGGTGTTCTGCGGTCGAACACCGGGGAGCTGTTTTTT
TRBV11-2	.	few	TRBJ1-1	CASSSHPGNTEAFF	TGTGCCAGCAGCTCACACCCGGGGAACACTGAAGCTTTCTTT
TRBV7-3	.	.	TRBJ2-3	CASSLTGLATDTQYF	TGTGCCAGCAGCTTAACTGGGTTAGCGACAGATACGCAGTATTTT
TRBV20-1	.	.	TRBJ2-5	CSARDQQTQYF	TGCAGTGCTAGAGATCAACAGACCCAGTACTTC
TRBV4-1	.	many	TRBJ2-3	CASSQKGAGGTDTQYF	TGCGCCAGCAGCCAGAAAGGGGCAGGGGGCACAGATACGCAGTATTTT
TRBV29-1	TRBD1	.	TRBJ1-2	CSVKKGQGGYTF	TGCAGCGTTAAAAAGGGACAGGGAGGCTACACCTTC
TRBV20-1	.	.	TRBJ2-5	CSVGGSGVRETQYF	TGCAGTGTGGGGGGATCAGGAGTAAGGGAGACCCAGTACTTC
TRBV7-2	TRBD1	.	TRBJ1-1	CASSFAGTANTEAFF	TGTGCCAGCAGCTTTGCCGGGACAGCGAACACTGAAGCTTTCTTT
TRBV4-1	TRBD1	.	TRBJ1-1	CASSQGADREAFF	TGCGCCAGCAGCCAAGGAGCGGACAGGGAAGCTTTCTTT
TRBV7-8	.	.	TRBJ2-6	CASSLAAGSGANVLTF	TGTGCCAGCAGCTTAGCGGCGGGCTCTGGGGCCAACGTCCTGACTTTC
TRBV7-3	.	.	TRBJ2-6	CASRTSGANVLTF	TGTGCCAGCAGGACCTCTGGGGCCAACGTCCTGACTTTC
TRBV5-6	TRBD1	.	TRBJ1-3	CAASGQAQDTIYF	TGTGCCGCCTCGGGACAGGCACAGGACACCATATATTTT
TRBV7-9	.	few	TRBJ2-7	CASSPRGGSYEQYF	TGTGCCAGCAGCCCGCGTGGAGGGTCCTACGAGCAGTACTTC
TRBV5-1	.	many	TRBJ2-2	CASSLTSFTGELFF	TGCGCCAGCAGCCTAACTAGTTTCACCGGGGAGCTGTTTTTT
TRBV28	.	few	TRBJ2-5	CASSSAGGRGETQYF	TGTGCCAGCAGCTCGGCCGGGGGCAGGGGGGAGACCCAGTACTTC
TRBV12-3/TRBV12-4	.	few	TRBJ1-1	CASTKDLGSTEAFF	TGTGCCAGCACTAAAGATTTGGGGAGCACTGAAGCTTTCTTT
TRBV7-2	TRBD2	.	TRBJ2-4	CASSLSRAGGNIQYF	TGTGCCAGCAGCCTCTCTAGGGCGGGGGGGAACATTCAGTACTTC
TRBV5-8	TRBD1	once	TRBJ1-2	CASTLRDRATYGYTF	TGTGCCAGCACCTTACGGGACAGGGCCACGTATGGCTACACCTTC
TRBV7-6	.	few	TRBJ2-3	CASSFWTEDTQYF	TGTGCCAGCAGCTTCTGGACAGAAGATACGCAGTATTTT
TRBV27	.	.	TRBJ2-3	CASSSPAGDTQYF	TGTGCCAGCAGCTCCCCGGCTGGAGATACGCAGTATTTT
TRBV29-1	TRBD1	few	TRBJ2-3	CSVAFGTGGPDTQYF	TGCAGCGTTGCCTTCGGGACAGGGGGCCCGGATACGCAGTATTTT
TRBV4-3	.	.	TRBJ2-3	CASSQAPHLSADTQYF	TGCGCCAGCAGCCAAGCCCCTCATTTGAGCGCAGATACGCAGTATTTT
TRBV25-1	TRBD1	few	TRBJ2-7	CASSISGTGGDEQYF	TGTGCCAGCAGTATATCCGGGACAGGGGGCGACGAGCAGTACTTC
TRBV27	.	.	TRBJ1-1	CACGESYTEAFF	TGTGCCTGCGGGGAGAGTTACACTGAAGCTTTCTTT
TRBV9	.	few	TRBJ1-6	CASSSDSKHNSPLHF	TGTGCCAGCAGCTCCGACAGCAAGCATAATTCACCCCTCCACTTT
TRBV4-2	TRBD1	once	TRBJ1-6	CASSLEPGQGAHSPLHF	TGTGCCAGCAGCCTAGAGCCGGGACAGGGGGCTCATTCACCCCTCCACTTT
TRBV7-7	TRBD2	many	TRBJ2-1	CASSTGTSGRTEQFF	TGTGCTAGCAGCACTGGGACTAGCGGACGCACTGAGCAGTTCTTC
TRBV4-1	TRBD1	few	TRBJ2-2	CASSQDRGPSGELFF	TGCGCCAGCAGCCAGGACAGGGGGCCCAGCGGGGAGCTGTTTTTT
TRBV25-1	.	few	TRBJ2-3	CASSDWRGGADTQYF	TGTGCCAGCAGTGATTGGCGGGGTGGAGCAGATACGCAGTATTTT
TRBV12-3/TRBV12-4	.	.	TRBJ2-6	CASSSRGGASSGANVLTF	TGTGCCAGCAGTAGCCGCGGCGGGGCGAGCTCTGGGGCCAACGTCCTGACTTTC
TRBV7-2	TRBD1	few	TRBJ2-1	CASRGQGAGREQFF	TGTGCCAGCAGGGGACAGGGGGCAGGAAGGGAGCAGTTCTTC
TRBV10-3	.	few	TRBJ1-5	CAITEGVGQGQPQHF	TGTGCCATCACCGAGGGAGTGGGTCAGGGTCAGCCCCAGCATTTT
TRBV5-5	TRBD2	.	TRBJ2-2	CASSLGKGRDTGELFF	TGTGCCAGCAGCTTGGGGAAGGGGAGGGACACCGGGGAGCTGTTTTTT
TRBV4-3	TRBD1	.	TRBJ2-2	CASSLAQGDTGELFF	TGCGCCAGCAGCCTAGCACAGGGGGATACCGGGGAGCTGTTTTTT